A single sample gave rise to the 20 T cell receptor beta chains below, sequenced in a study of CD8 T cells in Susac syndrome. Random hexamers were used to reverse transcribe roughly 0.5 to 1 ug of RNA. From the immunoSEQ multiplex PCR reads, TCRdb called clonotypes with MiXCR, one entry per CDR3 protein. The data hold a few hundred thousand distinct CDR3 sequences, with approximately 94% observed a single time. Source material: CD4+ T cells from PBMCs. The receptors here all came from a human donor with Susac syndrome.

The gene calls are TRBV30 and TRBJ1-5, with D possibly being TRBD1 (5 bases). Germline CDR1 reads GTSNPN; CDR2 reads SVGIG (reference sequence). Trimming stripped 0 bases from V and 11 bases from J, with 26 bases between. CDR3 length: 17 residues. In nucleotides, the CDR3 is TGTGCCTGGAGTGTACAGGAGGGGATTCCTGCTCTGAGGGCCCAGCATTTT. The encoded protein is CAWSVQEGIPALRAQHF.

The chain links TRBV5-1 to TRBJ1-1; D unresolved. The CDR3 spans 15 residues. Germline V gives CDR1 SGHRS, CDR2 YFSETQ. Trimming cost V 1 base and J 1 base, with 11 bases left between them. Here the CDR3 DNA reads TGCGCCAGCAGCTTGAAGGTAGGAGGGAACACTGAAGCTTTCTTT. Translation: CASSLKVGGNTEAFF.

The CDR3 bases are TGCGCCAGCAGCCAAGGAGTCCTAAATGAGCAGTTCTTC. It specifies CASSQGVLNEQFF. This chain joins TRBV4-3 and TRBJ2-1; D not resolved. The V gene's germline CDR1 is LGHNA and CDR2 YSLEER. The CDR3 runs to 13 residues. V lost 1 base and J 7 bases, leaving 8 bases between the germline ends.

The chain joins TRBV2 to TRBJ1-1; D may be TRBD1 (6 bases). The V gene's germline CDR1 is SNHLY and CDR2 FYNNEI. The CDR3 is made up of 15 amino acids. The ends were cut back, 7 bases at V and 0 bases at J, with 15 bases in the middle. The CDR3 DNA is TGTGCCAGCACCGGAGACAGGAGGTTGAACACTGAAGCTTTCTTT. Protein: CASTGDRRLNTEAFF.

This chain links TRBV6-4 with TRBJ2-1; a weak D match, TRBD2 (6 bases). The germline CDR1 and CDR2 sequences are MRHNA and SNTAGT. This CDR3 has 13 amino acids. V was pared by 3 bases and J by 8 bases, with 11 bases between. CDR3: CASSEEEGDEQFF. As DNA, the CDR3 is TGTGCCAGCAGTGAAGAGGAGGGAGATGAGCAGTTCTTC.

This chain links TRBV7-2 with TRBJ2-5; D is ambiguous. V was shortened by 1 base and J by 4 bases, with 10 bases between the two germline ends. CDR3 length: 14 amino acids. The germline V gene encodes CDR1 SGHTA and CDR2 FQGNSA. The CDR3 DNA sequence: TGTGCCAGCAGCTTAGTTGCATCTGGAGAGACCCAGTACTTC. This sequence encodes CASSLVASGETQYF.

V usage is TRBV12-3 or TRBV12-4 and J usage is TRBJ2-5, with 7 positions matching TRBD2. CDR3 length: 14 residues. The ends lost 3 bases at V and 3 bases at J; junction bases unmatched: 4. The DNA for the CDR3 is TGTGCCAGCAGTTTCTGGGGGGGGGAAGAGACCCAGTACTTC. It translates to CASSFWGGEETQYF.

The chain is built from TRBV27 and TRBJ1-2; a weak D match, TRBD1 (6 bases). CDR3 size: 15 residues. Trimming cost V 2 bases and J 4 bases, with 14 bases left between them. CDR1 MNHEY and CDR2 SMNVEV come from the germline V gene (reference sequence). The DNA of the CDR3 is TGTGCCAGCAGTTTAAAGACGGGACACATCTATGGCTACACCTTC. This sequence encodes CASSLKTGHIYGYTF.

The CDR3 loop is CATSDAGQGWTGELFF. For the CDR3, the DNA is TGTGCCACCAGTGATGCTGGACAGGGGTGGACCGGGGAGCTGTTTTTT. V and J are TRBV24-1 and TRBJ2-2, with TRBD1 identical over 9 bases. The CDR3 extends over 16 amino acids. Germline-derived CDR1 and CDR2 are KGHDR and SFDVKD. With 3 bases clipped from V and 5 bases from J, the junction kept 6 bases outside the gene matches.

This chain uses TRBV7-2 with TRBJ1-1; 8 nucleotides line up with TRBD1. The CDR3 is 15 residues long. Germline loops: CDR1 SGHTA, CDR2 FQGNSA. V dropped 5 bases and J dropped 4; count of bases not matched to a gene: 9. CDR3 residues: CASSIQGASLTEAFF. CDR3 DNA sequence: TGTGCCAGCAGCATCCAGGGGGCATCGCTCACTGAAGCTTTCTTT.

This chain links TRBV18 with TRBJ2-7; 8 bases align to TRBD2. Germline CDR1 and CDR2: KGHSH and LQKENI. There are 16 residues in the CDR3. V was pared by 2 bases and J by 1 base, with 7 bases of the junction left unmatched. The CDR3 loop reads CASSPRTSFSSYEQYF. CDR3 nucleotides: TGTGCCAGCTCACCAAGGACTAGCTTTTCGTCCTACGAGCAGTACTTC. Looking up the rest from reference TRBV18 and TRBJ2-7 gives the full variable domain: NAGVMQNPRHLVRRRGQEARLRCSPMKGHSHVYWYRQLPEEGLKFMVYLQKENIIDESGMPKERFSAEFPKEGPSILRIQQVVRGDSAAYFCASSPRTSFSSYEQYFGPGTRLTVT.

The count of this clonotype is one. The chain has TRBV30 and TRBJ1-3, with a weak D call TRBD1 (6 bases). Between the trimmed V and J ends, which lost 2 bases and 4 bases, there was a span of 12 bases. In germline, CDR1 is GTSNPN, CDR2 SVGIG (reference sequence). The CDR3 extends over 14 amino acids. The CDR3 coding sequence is TGTGCCTGGAGTTTGGGGGGCAAAGGAAACACCATATATTTT. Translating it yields CAWSLGGKGNTIYF.

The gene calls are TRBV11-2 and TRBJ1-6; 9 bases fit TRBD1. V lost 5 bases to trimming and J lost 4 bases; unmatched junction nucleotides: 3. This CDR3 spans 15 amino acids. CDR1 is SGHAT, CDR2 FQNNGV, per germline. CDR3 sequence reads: CASSLDRGYNSPLHF. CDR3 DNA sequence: TGTGCCAGCAGCCTGGACAGGGGATATAATTCACCCCTCCACTTT.

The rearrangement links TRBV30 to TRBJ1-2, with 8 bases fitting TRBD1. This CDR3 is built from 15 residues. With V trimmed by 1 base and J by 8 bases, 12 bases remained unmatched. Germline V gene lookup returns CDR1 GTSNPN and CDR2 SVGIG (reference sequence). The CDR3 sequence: CAWSDKWQGAQGYTF. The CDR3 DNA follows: TGTGCCTGGAGTGACAAGTGGCAGGGGGCGCAGGGCTACACCTTC.

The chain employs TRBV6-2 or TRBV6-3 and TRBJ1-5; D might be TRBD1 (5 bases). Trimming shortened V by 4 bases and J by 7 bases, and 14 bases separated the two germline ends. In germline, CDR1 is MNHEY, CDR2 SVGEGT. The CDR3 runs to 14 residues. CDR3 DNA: TGTGCCAGCAGTTCAACTATGAGGGGCCAGCCCCAGCATTTT. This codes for CASSSTMRGQPQHF.

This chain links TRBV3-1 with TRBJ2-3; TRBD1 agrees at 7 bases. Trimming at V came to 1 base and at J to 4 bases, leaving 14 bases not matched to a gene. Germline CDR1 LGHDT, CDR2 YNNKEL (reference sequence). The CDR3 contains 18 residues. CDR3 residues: CASSQVLFDRDGADTQYF. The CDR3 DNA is TGTGCCAGCAGCCAAGTTCTATTCGACAGGGATGGGGCAGATACGCAGTATTTT.

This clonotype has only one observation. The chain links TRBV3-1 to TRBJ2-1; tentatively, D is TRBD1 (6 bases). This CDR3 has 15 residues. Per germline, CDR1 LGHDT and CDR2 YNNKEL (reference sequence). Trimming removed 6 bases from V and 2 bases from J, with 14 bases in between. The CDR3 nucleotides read TGTGCCAGCAGGAAGACGGGGACAACCTACAATGAGCAGTTCTTC. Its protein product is CASRKTGTTYNEQFF.

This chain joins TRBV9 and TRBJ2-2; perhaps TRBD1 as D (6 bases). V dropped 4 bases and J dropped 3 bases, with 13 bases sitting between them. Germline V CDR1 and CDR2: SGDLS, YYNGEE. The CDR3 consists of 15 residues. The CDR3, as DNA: TGTGCCAGCAGCCCTCAGGGGCTGGACACCGGGGAGCTGTTTTTT. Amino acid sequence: CASSPQGLDTGELFF.

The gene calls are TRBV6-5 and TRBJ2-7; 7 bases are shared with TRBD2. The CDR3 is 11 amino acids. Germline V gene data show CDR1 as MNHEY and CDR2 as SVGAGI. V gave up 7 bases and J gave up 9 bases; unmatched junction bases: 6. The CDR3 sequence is CASTNSGGQYF. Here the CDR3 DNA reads TGTGCCAGCACCAACTCGGGGGGGCAGTACTTC.

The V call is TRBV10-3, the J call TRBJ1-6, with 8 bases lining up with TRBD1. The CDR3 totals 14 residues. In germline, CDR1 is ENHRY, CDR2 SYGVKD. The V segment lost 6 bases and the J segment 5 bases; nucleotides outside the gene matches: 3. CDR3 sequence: CAISMDRDNSPLHF. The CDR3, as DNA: TGTGCCATCAGCATGGACAGGGATAATTCACCCCTCCACTTT.